The clone carrying this T cell receptor beta chain was observed at least ten times. The data derive from a study of Graves' ophthalmopathy and Graves' hyperthyroidism. V lost 4 bases, J lost 7 bases, and 2 bases stayed unmatched. CDR1 and CDR2 (germline): SGHAT, FQNNGV. This CDR3 comprises 13 residues. Amplification from RNA transcripts yielded the TCR beta CDR3 regions. Scientists carried out first-round RT-PCR using HTBI primers and then a second-round multiplex PCR. A single record per CDR3 protein comes from TCRdb applying MiXCR to the multiplex PCR reads. The data contain hundreds of thousands of distinct CDR3 sequences, 20% to 25% of them seen just once; the ten biggest clones take up approximately 7.7%.

This chain connects TRBV11-2 to TRBJ1-2, with 11 bases that match TRBD1. Sequencing was done on a sample of peripheral blood. The clonotype was recovered from a woman between 18 and 29 years old with stable Graves' hyperthyroidism. Some clones in this sample may be carry-over from other donors' samples. CDR3 region: CASSWGQGGGYTF. CDR3 nucleotide sequence: TGTGCCAGCAGCTGGGGACAGGGGGGTGGCTACACCTTC.